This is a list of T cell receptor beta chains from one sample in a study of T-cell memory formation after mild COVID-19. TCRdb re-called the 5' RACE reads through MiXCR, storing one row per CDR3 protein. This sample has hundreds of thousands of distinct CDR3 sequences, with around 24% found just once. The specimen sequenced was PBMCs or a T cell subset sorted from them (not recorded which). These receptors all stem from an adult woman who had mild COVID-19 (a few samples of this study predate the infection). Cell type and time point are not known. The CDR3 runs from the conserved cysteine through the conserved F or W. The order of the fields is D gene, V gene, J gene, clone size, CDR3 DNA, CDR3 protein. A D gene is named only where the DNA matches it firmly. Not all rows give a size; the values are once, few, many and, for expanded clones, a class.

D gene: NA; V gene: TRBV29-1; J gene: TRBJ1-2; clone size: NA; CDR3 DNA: TGCAGCGTGTCCCACGACAGCGGCTACACCTTC; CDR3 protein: CSVSHDSGYTF
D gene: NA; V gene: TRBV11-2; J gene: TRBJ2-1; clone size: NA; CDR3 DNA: TGTGCCAGCAGCTTCTACTCCGGGGAACACAATGAGCAGTTCTTC; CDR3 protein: CASSFYSGEHNEQFF
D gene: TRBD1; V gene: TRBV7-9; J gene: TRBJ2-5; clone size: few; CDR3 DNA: TGTGCCAGCAGCTTTTACAGGGGGAATACACTCGAGACCCAGTACTTC; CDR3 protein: CASSFYRGNTLETQYF
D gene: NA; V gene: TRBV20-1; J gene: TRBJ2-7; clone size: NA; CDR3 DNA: TGCAGTGCCCCACTAGGTAACCACTACGAGCAGTACTTC; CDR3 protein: CSAPLGNHYEQYF
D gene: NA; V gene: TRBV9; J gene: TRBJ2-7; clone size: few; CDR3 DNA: TGTGCCAGCAGCCCCACTGGGGGGATCCACGAGCAGTACTTC; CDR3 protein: CASSPTGGIHEQYF
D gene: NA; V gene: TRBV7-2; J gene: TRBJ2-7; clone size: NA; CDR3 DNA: TGTGCCAGCAGCCCGGGTATAAGCGAGCAGTACTTC; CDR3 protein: CASSPGISEQYF
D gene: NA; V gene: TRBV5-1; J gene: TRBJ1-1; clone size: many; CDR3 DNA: TGCGCCAGCAGCCCAGGGGCGGGGGGGAGCACTGAAGCTTTCTTT; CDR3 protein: CASSPGAGGSTEAFF
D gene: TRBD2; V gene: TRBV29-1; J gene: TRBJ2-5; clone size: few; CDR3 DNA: TGCAGCGTTGTAGCGGGAGGAGAGACCCAGTACTTC; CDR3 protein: CSVVAGGETQYF
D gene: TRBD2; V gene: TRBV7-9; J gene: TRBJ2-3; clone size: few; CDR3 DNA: TGTGCCAGCAGCATCAGCGGACTAGCGGGAGGGCGGGGCACAGATACGCAGTATTTT; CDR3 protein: CASSISGLAGGRGTDTQYF
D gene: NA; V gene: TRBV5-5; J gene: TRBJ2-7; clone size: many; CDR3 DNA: TGTGCCAGCAGCCCCGGTACCTACGAGCAGTACTTC; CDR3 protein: CASSPGTYEQYF
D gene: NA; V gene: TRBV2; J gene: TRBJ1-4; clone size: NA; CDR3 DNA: TGTGCCAGCAGTGATGGTCAAATGTTGGATGAAAAACTGTTTTTT; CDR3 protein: CASSDGQMLDEKLFF
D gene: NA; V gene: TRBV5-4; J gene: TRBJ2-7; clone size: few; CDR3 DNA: TGTGCCAGCAGCTTGGACCCGGTGACCTACGAGCAGTACTTC; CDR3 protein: CASSLDPVTYEQYF
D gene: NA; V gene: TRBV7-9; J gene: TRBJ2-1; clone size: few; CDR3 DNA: TGTGCCAGCAGCAGCAATGAGCAGTTCTTC; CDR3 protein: CASSSNEQFF
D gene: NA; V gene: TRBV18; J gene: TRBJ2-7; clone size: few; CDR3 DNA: TGTGCCAGCTCACCTCCCGGGACCATGAGAGGCGAGCAGTACTTC; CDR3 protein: CASSPPGTMRGEQYF
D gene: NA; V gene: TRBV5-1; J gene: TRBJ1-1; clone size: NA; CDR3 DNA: TGCGCCAGCAGCTTAAGGGGAGAAGGTACCCCTGAAGCTTTCTTT; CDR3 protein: CASSLRGEGTPEAFF
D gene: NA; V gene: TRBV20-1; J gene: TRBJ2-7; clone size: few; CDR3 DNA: TGCAGTGCTAGAGATTGGACAGACCCTACGAGTGAGCAGTACTTC; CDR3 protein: CSARDWTDPTSEQYF
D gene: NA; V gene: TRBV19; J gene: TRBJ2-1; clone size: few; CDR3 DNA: TGTGCCAGTAGTATGTCTAGGTCGCAAGTAGAGTTCTTC; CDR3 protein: CASSMSRSQVEFF
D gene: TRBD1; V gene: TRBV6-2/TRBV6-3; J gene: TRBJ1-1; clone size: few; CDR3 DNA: TGTGCCAGCAGTGCAGGGGGCTTAGACACTGAAGCTTTCTTT; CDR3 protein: CASSAGGLDTEAFF
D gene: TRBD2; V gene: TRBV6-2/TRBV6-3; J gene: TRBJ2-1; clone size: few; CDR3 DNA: TGTGCCAGCCGGCTAGCGGGAGGTTCAGAGCAGTTCTTC; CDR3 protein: CASRLAGGSEQFF
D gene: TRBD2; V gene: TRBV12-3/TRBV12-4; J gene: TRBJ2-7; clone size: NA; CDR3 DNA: TGTGCCAGCAGTTTAGCGCTAACTAGCGGGAGCCCCGAGCAGTACTTC; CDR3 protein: CASSLALTSGSPEQYF
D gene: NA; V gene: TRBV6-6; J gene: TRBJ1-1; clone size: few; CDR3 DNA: TGTGCCAGCAACGCCCACGGGGGTACTGAAGCTTTCTTT; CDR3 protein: CASNAHGGTEAFF
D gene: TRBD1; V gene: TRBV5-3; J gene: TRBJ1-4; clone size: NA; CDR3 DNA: TGTGCCAGAAACATGCAGGGGGCGGATGAAAAACTGTTTTTT; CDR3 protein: CARNMQGADEKLFF
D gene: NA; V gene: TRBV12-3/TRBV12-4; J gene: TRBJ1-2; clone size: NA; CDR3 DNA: TGTGCCAGCAGTTCAGCCGGGACATTCGGCTACACCTTC; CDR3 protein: CASSSAGTFGYTF
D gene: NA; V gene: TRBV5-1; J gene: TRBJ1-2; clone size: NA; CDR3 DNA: TGCGCCAGCAGCTTTTTGGGGCAAGAGAATGGCTACACCTTC; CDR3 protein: CASSFLGQENGYTF
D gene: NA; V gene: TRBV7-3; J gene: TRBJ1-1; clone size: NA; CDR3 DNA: TGTGCCAGCAGCTTATTCGGGCAGGAAGCTTTCTTT; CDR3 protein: CASSLFGQEAFF
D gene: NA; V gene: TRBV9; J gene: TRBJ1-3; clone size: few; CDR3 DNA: TGTGCCAGCAGCGAGGGGAATGGAAACACCATATATTTT; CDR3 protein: CASSEGNGNTIYF
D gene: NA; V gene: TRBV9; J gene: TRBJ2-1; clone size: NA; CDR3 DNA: TGTGCCAGCAGCGCACGCCGGGACTCCGACAATGAGCAGTTCTTC; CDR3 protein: CASSARRDSDNEQFF
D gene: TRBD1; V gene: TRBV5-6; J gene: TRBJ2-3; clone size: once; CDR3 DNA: TGTGCCAGCAGCCCACAGGGGGGCTACGATACGCAGTATTTT; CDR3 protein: CASSPQGGYDTQYF
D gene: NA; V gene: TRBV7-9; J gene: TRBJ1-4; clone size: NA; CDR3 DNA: TGTGCCAGCAGCGTCTCGGTTCGTCCGCTAGGGGAGGAAAAACTGTTTTTT; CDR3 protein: CASSVSVRPLGEEKLFF
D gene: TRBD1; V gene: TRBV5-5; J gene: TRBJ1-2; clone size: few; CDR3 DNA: TGTGCCAGCAGCTGGAATGGACAGGGGGGCTATGGCTACACCTTC; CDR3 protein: CASSWNGQGGYGYTF
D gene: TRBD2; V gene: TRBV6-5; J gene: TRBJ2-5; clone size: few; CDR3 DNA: TGTGCCAGCACCACCCTAGCGGGGGAGACCCAGTACTTC; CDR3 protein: CASTTLAGETQYF
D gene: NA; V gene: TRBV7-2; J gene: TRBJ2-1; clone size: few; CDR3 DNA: TGTGCCAGCAGCTTAGGTGAGGGGGCCTACAATGAGCAGTTCTTC; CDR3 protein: CASSLGEGAYNEQFF
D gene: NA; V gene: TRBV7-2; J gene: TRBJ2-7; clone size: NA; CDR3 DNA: TGTGCCAGCAGCTTGGGCGGGTCCACCTACGAGCAGTACTTC; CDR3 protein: CASSLGGSTYEQYF
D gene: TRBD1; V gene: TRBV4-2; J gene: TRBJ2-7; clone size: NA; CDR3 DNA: TGTGCCAGCAGCCTGCCGATGCGACAGGGATCCTACGAGCAGTACTTC; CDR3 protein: CASSLPMRQGSYEQYF
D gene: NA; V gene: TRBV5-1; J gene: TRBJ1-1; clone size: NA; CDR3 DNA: TGCGCCAGCAGCTTGGATGGGGCACCCACTGAAGCTTTCTTT; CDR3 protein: CASSLDGAPTEAFF
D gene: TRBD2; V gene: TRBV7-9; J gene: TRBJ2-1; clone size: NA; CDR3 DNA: TGTGCCAGCAGCCCCTCGACTAGCTTCGGTGAGCAGTTCTTC; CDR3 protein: CASSPSTSFGEQFF
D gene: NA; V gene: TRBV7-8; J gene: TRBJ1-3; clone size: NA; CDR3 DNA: TGTGCCAGCACCACAAGATTGGACAGCGTTTCAAACTCTGGAAACACCATATATTTT; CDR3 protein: CASTTRLDSVSNSGNTIYF
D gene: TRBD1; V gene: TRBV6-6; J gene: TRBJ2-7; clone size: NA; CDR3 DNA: TGTGCCAGCAGTTACTTCAGTTCCAGGGGGCGAAACGAACTTTACGCTCCCTACGAGCAGTACTTC; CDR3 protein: CASSYFSSRGRNELYAPYEQYF
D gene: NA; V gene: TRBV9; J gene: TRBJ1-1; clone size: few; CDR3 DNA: TGTGCCAGCAGCCCAAGGTTCGGAACTGAAGCTTTCTTT; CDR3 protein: CASSPRFGTEAFF
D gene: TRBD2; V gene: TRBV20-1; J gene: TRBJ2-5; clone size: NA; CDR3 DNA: TGCAGTGCTCTAGCGGGAGGGGACGAGACCCAGTACTTC; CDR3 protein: CSALAGGDETQYF
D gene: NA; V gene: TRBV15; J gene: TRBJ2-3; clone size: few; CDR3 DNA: TGTGCCACCAGCGTAGGGACATTACGAAGCACAGATACGCAGTATTTT; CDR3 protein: CATSVGTLRSTDTQYF
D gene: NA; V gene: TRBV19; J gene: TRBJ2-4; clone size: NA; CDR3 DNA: TGTGCCAGCTGCCCGGACAGCCAAAACATTCAGTACTTC; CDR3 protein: CASCPDSQNIQYF
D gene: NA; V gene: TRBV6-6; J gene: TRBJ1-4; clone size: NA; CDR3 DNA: TGTGCCAGCAGTTACGTTTTCCAGGCAACTAATGAAAAACTGTTTTTT; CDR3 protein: CASSYVFQATNEKLFF
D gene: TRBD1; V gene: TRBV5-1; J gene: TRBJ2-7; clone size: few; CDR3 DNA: TGCGCCAGCAGCTTGGGTTTGGGACAGGGGTCCTACGAGCAGTACTTC; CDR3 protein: CASSLGLGQGSYEQYF
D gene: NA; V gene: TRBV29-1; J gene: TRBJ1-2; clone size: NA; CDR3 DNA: TGCAGCGTGCTCACCCTCGCGCCGGCTGGCTACACCTTC; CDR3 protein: CSVLTLAPAGYTF
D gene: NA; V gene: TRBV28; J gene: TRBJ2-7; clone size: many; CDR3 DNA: TGTGCCAGCAGTTCGGGACCACTCTACGAGCAGTACTTC; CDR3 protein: CASSSGPLYEQYF
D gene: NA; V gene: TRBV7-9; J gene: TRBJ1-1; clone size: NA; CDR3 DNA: TGTGCCAGCAGCCGCGAGACAGCCTCGATTAGGAACACTGAAGCTTTCTTT; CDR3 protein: CASSRETASIRNTEAFF
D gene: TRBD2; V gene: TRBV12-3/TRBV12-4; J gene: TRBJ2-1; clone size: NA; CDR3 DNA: TGTGCCAGCAGTCCCAAAGTAGCGGGGGGGCGCGACAATGAGCAGTTCTTC; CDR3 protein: CASSPKVAGGRDNEQFF
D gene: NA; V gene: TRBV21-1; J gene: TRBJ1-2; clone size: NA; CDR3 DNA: TGTGCCAGCAGCAACAGGGGGTCCCTCTTCGGCTACACCTTC; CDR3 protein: CASSNRGSLFGYTF
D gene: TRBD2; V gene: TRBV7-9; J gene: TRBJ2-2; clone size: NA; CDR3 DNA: TGTGCCAGCAGCTCCTTCTTACATGAGACTAGCGATGTAATCACCGGGGAGCTGTTTTTT; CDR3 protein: CASSSFLHETSDVITGELFF
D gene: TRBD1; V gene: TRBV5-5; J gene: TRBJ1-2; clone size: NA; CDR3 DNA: TGTGCCAGCAGCTTGGTCGTTCTCACAGGGGCTGCGAGTGGCTACACCTTC; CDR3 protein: CASSLVVLTGAASGYTF
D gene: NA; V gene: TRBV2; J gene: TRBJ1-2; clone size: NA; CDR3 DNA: TGTGCCAGCAGTGAACGCTCAGGGGCCAACTATGGCTACACCTTC; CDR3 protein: CASSERSGANYGYTF
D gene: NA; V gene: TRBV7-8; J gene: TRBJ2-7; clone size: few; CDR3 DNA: TGTGCCAGCAGTTTAACGGGGGACGGGCAGTACTTC; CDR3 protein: CASSLTGDGQYF
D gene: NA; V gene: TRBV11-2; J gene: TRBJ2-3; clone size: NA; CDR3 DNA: TGTGCCAGCAGCTTAAGGCCGTCTGCTTGGTCAGATACGCAGTATTTT; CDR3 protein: CASSLRPSAWSDTQYF
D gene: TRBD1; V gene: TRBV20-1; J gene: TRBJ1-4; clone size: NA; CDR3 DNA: TGCAGTGCTAGGACAGGGGTGAATGAAAAACTGTTTTTT; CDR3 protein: CSARTGVNEKLFF
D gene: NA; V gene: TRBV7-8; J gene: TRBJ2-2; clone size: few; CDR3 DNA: TGTGCCAGCAAAGGCGTCTTTCTCGGGGAGCTGTTTTTT; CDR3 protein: CASKGVFLGELFF
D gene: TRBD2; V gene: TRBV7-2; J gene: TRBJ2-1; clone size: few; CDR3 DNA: TGTGCCAGCAGTACACGGACTAGCGACTACAATGAGCAGTTCTTC; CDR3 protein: CASSTRTSDYNEQFF
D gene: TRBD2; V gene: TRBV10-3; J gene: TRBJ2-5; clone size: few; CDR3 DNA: TGTGCCATCAGTGAGTTCGGGACTAGCGGGAGGCGTGAAAAAGAGACCCAGTACTTC; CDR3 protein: CAISEFGTSGRREKETQYF
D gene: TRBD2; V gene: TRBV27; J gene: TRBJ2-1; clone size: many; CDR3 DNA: TGTGCCAGCGGGACCCCCAGTACTAGCGGTTACAATGAGCAGTTCTTC; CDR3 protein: CASGTPSTSGYNEQFF